This paragraph covers one T cell receptor (beta chain) sequence. Its antigen is not identified. These data are taken from a study of PD-1 blockade in classical Hodgkin lymphoma. Overall study results and limits: Patients starting nivolumab under 1 year after ASCT were excluded. Diversity in CD4+ TCRs, unlike that measured in CD8+ TCRs, had risen significantly by C4D1. Those achieving complete response showed baseline diversity like newly diagnosed patients. What caused the repertoire differences, perhaps disease activity or prior therapy, remains undefined.

After autologous stem cell transplantation all patients relapsed, and prior brentuximab vedotin exposure differed between cohorts. Thawed PBMCs were subjected to magnetic negative selection, which yielded isolated CD8+ T cells. Between the trimmed V and J ends, which lost 7 bases and 0 bases, there was a span of 6 bases. The CDR3 loop spans 12 amino acids. Germline CDR1 and CDR2: SGDLS and YYNGEE. Generated by immunoSEQ multiplex PCR, the TCRdb table keeps only in-frame clones and is missing some. This sample has about 27,000 clones, with approximately 86% found just once. The sequence was collected from a human donor with classical Hodgkin lymphoma. The gene calls are TRBV9 and TRBJ2-3; D is ambiguous. Sequenced material: CD8+ T cells from blood, taken at baseline. CDR3 region: CASDDSTDTQYF. The CDR3 nucleotides are TGTGCCAGCGACGATAGCACAGATACGCAGTATTTT.